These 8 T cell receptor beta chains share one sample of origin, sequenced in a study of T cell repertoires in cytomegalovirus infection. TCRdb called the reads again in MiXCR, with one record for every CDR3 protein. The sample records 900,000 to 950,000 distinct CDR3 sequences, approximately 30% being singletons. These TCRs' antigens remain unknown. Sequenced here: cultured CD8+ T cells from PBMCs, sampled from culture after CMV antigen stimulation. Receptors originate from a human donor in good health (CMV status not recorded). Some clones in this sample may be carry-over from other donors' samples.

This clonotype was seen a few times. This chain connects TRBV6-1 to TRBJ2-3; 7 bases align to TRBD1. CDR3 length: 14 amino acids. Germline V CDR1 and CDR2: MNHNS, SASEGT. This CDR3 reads CAANRGDITDTQYF. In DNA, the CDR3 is TGTGCAGCCAACAGGGGCGACATCACAGATACGCAGTATTTT.

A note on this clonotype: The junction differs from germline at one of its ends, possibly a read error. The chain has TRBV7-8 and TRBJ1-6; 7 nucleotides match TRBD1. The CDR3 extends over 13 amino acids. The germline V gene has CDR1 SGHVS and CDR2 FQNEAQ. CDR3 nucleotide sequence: TGTGCCAGCAGCCTAGGGGGCGGTTCACCCCCCCACTTT. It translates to CASSLGGGSPPHF.

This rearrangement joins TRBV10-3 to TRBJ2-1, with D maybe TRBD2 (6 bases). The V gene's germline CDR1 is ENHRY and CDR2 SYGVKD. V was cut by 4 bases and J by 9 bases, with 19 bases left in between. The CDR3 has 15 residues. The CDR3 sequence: CAISGGLGTVPEQFF. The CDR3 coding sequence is TGTGCCATCAGTGGAGGACTCGGGACTGTCCCTGAGCAGTTCTTC.

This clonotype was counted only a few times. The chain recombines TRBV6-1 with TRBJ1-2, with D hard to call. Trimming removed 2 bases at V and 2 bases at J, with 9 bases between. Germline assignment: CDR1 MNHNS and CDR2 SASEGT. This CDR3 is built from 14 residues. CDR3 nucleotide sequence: TGTGCCAGCAGTGAATGGGCCGAAAACTATGGCTACACCTTC. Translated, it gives CASSEWAENYGYTF.

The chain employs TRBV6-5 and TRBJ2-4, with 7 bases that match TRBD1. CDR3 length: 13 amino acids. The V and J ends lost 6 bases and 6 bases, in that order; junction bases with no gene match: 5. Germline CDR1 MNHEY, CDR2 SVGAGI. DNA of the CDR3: TGTGCCAGCAGGGACAGGTCACCAAACATTCAGTACTTC. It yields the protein CASRDRSPNIQYF.

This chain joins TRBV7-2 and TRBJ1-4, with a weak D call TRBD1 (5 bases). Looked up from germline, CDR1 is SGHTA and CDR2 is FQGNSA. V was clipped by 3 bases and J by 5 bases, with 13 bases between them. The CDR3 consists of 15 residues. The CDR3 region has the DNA TGTGCCAGCAGCTTTGAGGGACGGGAAAATGAAAAACTGTTTTTT. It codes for CASSFEGRENEKLFF.

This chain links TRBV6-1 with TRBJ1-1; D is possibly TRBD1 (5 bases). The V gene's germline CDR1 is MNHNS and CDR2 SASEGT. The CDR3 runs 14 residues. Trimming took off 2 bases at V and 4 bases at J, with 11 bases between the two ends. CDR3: CASSERGGSTEAFF. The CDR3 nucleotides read TGTGCCAGCAGTGAACGGGGGGGATCCACTGAAGCTTTCTTT.

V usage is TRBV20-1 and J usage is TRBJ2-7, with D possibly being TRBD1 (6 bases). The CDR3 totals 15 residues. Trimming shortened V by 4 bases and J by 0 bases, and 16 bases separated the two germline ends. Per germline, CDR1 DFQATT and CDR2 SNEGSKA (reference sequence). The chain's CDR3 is CSAKRPQGRSYEQYV. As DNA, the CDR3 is TGCAGTGCTAAACGCCCCCAGGGGCGCTCCTACGAGCAGTACGTC.